This passage covers 26 T cell receptor beta chains from one sample sequenced in a study of T-cell memory formation after mild COVID-19. TCRdb processed the 5' RACE reads anew with MiXCR; each CDR3 protein has one entry. Altogether 150,000 to 200,000 distinct CDR3 sequences are present, less than 20% being singletons, with the ten largest covering roughly 3.8%. The specimen was PBMCs or a T cell subset sorted from them (not recorded which). Receptors were obtained from a man aged 18-30 years who had mild COVID-19 (a few samples of this study predate the infection). Cell type and time point are not known.

The J gene is TRBJ2-3, the V gene TRBV9, with 7 bases lining up with TRBD2. With 3 bases clipped from V and 1 base from J, the junction kept 5 bases outside the gene matches. CDR1 and CDR2 from the germline V gene are SGDLS and YYNGEE. The CDR3 has 15 amino acids. The CDR3 is CASSESGDGTDTQYF. The CDR3 DNA reads TGTGCCAGCAGCGAAAGCGGGGACGGCACAGATACGCAGTATTTT. The variable domain in full, with the rest retrieved from reference TRBV9 and TRBJ2-3, is DSGVTQTPKHLITATGQRVTLRCSPRSGDLSVYWYQQSLDQGLQFLIQYYNGEERAKGNILERFSAQQFPDLHSELNLSSLELGDSALYFCASSESGDGTDTQYFGPGTRLTVL.

The chain employs TRBV28 and TRBJ1-4; D not certain. The V gene lost 3 bases and the J gene lost 0 bases, with 8 bases spanning the gap. The CDR3 runs 15 residues. Germline CDR1 MDHEN, CDR2 SYDVKM. CDR3 residues: CASSFLAATNEKLFF. As DNA, the CDR3 is TGTGCCAGCAGTTTTCTCGCCGCAACTAATGAAAAACTGTTTTTT. Using reference TRBV28 and TRBJ1-4 for the parts outside the CDR3, the full variable domain is DVKVTQSSRYLVKRTGEKVFLECVQDMDHENMFWYRQDPGLGLRLIYFSYDVKMKEKGDIPEGYSVSREKKERFSLILESASTNQTSMYLCASSFLAATNEKLFFGSGTQLSVL.

The CDR3 DNA sequence: TGCGCCTGCTCCAGGGCTGGGGCCAACGTCCTGACTTTC. It is translated as CACSRAGANVLTF. The chain joins TRBV10-2 to TRBJ2-6, with a possible D match to TRBD1 (5 bases). Germline loops: CDR1 WSHSY, CDR2 SAAADI. Between the trimmed V and J ends, which lost 11 bases and 2 bases, there was a span of 10 bases. This CDR3 has 13 residues.

This clonotype was picked up many times. The J gene is TRBJ1-2, the V gene TRBV7-2; TRBD1 matches 7 bases. Germline V gives CDR1 SGHTA, CDR2 FQGNSA. This CDR3 is built from 14 residues. Unmatched junction bases numbered 6, after V lost 4 bases and J lost 4 bases. The CDR3 spells CASSSRQGFYGYTF. CDR3 sequence (DNA): TGTGCCAGCAGCTCACGACAGGGCTTCTATGGCTACACCTTC.

The table lists this clonotype with a few counts. J is TRBJ1-5 and V is TRBV7-2; D not certain. V lost 5 bases to trimming and J lost 9 bases, with 14 bases between them. This CDR3 has 13 amino acids. Germline-derived CDR1 and CDR2 are SGHTA and FQGNSA. CDR3 sequence (DNA): TGTGCCAGCAGCCCGTCCCCCGATCCGCCCCAGCATTTT. This translates into CASSPSPDPPQHF.

This clonotype was detected ten times or more. The gene calls are TRBV7-9 and TRBJ1-1; D might be TRBD1 (5 bases). Germline lookup yields CDR1 SEHNR and CDR2 FQNEAQ (reference sequence). There are 14 residues in the CDR3. V dropped 8 bases and J dropped 2 bases, with 15 bases sitting between them. The CDR3 here is CASGWGFVNTEAFF. DNA of the CDR3: TGTGCCAGCGGTTGGGGGTTCGTCAACACTGAAGCTTTCTTT.

This clonotype was detected only a few times. The CDR3 loop reads CASSQDLMDNYGYTF. In DNA, the CDR3 is TGTGCCAGCAGCCAAGATCTAATGGATAACTATGGCTACACCTTC. This chain uses TRBV4-2 with TRBJ1-2, with D unclear. The CDR3 runs to 15 residues. Germline V lookup: CDR1 LGHNA, CDR2 YNFKEQ. Trimming took off 0 bases at V and 1 base at J, with 9 bases between the two ends.

In this sample, this clonotype turned up a few times. The chain joins TRBV4-1 to TRBJ2-5, with a weak D call TRBD1 (6 bases). Looked up from germline, CDR1 is MGHRA and CDR2 is YSYEKL. Trimming cost V 5 bases and J 2 bases, with 24 bases left between them. CDR3 length: 18 residues. The CDR3 loop reads CASSTPRGTKPTQETQYF. Here the CDR3 DNA reads TGCGCCAGCAGCACCCCCAGGGGAACCAAACCGACGCAAGAGACCCAGTACTTC.

The gene calls are TRBV29-1 and TRBJ2-3, with D maybe TRBD1 (6 bases). V lost 0 bases to trimming and J lost 2 bases, with 18 bases between them. The CDR3 has 17 residues. Germline V lookup: CDR1 SQVTM, CDR2 ANQGSEA. CDR3 sequence (DNA): TGCAGCGTTGAAGAATCAGGGGAGTTACACATCACAGATACGCAGTATTTT. Amino acid sequence: CSVEESGELHITDTQYF.

This clonotype was seen more than once but under ten times. The genes are TRBV12-3 or TRBV12-4 and TRBJ1-4, with D possibly matching TRBD1 (5 bases). Trimming took 6 bases from V and 12 from J, leaving 17 bases between them. The CDR3 is 13 amino acids. Written as DNA, the CDR3 is TGTGCCAGCAGCGCCGTTTGGGGGGGAGAACTGTTTTTT. Translated, it gives CASSAVWGGELFF.

This chain uses TRBV20-1 with TRBJ2-3; D gene uncertain. This CDR3 has 16 amino acids. Germline CDR1 is DFQATT and CDR2 is SNEGSKA (reference sequence). The V end lost 4 bases, the J end lost 1 base, and 18 bases lay between the germline ends. CDR3 loop: CSAILPPAARTDTQYF. CDR3 in DNA: TGCAGTGCTATCTTGCCCCCTGCGGCGCGCACAGATACGCAGTATTTT.

This clonotype was detected many times. The chain links TRBV10-3 to TRBJ1-5, with 7 bases that match TRBD1. Germline CDR1 reads ENHRY; CDR2 reads SYGVKD. This CDR3 is built from 15 residues. Losses at the gene ends were 0 bases for V and 5 bases for J; bases not matched to a gene: 4. CDR3 amino acids: CAISESSDRDQPQHF. The CDR3 DNA is TGTGCCATCAGTGAGTCGTCTGACAGGGATCAGCCCCAGCATTTT.

This clonotype was seen more than once but under ten times. V gene TRBV18 combines with J gene TRBJ2-7, with a possible D match to TRBD2 (5 bases). CDR1 is KGHSH, CDR2 LQKENI, per germline. There are 12 residues in the CDR3. With 2 bases removed from V and 6 bases from J, the gap between germline ends came to 8 bases. CDR3 region: CASSPEGSEQYF. For the CDR3, the DNA is TGTGCCAGCTCACCAGAGGGCTCCGAGCAGTACTTC.

The DNA for the CDR3 is TGTGCCAGCTCACCATCATCCGCAGGAGGCTATGGCTACACCTTC. Amino acids: CASSPSSAGGYGYTF. This chain joins TRBV18 and TRBJ1-2, with D hard to call. CDR1 KGHSH and CDR2 LQKENI come from the germline V gene. CDR3 size: 15 residues. V lost 2 bases to trimming and J lost 4 bases, with 14 bases between them.

The chain recombines TRBV28 with TRBJ1-2; a weak D match, TRBD1 (6 bases). CDR3 length: 14 residues. Germline V gives CDR1 MDHEN, CDR2 SYDVKM. V lost 2 bases to trimming and J lost 4 bases, with 11 bases between them. CDR3 sequence reads: CASSLAGQSYGYTF. The CDR3 DNA sequence: TGTGCCAGCAGTTTAGCGGGACAAAGCTATGGCTACACCTTC.

The rearrangement uses TRBV6-6 and TRBJ1-6, with 7 bases fitting TRBD1. Germline V gene data show CDR1 as MNHNY and CDR2 as SVGAGI (reference sequence). The CDR3 consists of 17 residues. Trimming cost V 2 bases and J 13 bases; bases outside gene matches: 17. The CDR3 sequence is CASSYTFHGTVPNPLHF. In DNA form, the CDR3 reads TGTGCCAGCAGTTACACCTTCCACGGGACAGTCCCCAATCCCCTCCACTTT.

The table lists this clonotype with a few counts. The J gene is TRBJ2-5, the V gene TRBV6-6; D is ambiguous. The V gene lost 0 bases and the J gene lost 4 bases, with 9 bases spanning the gap. The CDR3 consists of 14 residues. Germline V gives CDR1 MNHNY, CDR2 SVGAGI (reference sequence). In DNA, the CDR3 is TGTGCCAGCAGTTACTCGATGAGCCGAGAGACCCAGTACTTC. Protein: CASSYSMSRETQYF.

This clonotype came up a few times. The gene calls are TRBV4-1 and TRBJ2-7; no reliable D call. The length of the CDR3 is 15 residues. V lost 0 bases to trimming and J lost 0 bases, with 9 bases between them. Germline V gene lookup returns CDR1 MGHRA and CDR2 YSYEKL. The CDR3 DNA reads as TGCGCCAGCAGCCAAGATCTGGGTTACTCCTACGAGCAGTACGTC. Amino acids: CASSQDLGYSYEQYV.

This chain connects TRBV7-2 to TRBJ2-2; 7 nucleotides agree with TRBD2. CDR1 is SGHTA and CDR2 is FQGNSA in the germline V gene. CDR3 length equals 13 residues. J lost 6 bases, V lost 4 bases, and 2 bases had no gene match. The DNA of the CDR3 is TGTGCCAGCAGCTGGGGGGGGGCCGGGGAGCTGTTTTTT. Protein: CASSWGGAGELFF.

This chain joins TRBV5-1 and TRBJ2-5; D not resolved. CDR1 SGHRS and CDR2 YFSETQ come from the germline V gene. This CDR3 is built from 13 residues. Trimming removed 0 bases at V and 3 bases at J, with 6 bases between. The CDR3 region is CASSLDVEETQYF. Here the CDR3 DNA reads TGCGCCAGCAGCTTGGATGTAGAAGAGACCCAGTACTTC.

This clonotype appeared once. The J gene is TRBJ1-2, the V gene TRBV6-5, with 7 bases fitting TRBD1. In germline, CDR1 is MNHEY, CDR2 SVGAGI. This CDR3 has 14 amino acids. V shed 2 bases and J 4 bases; nucleotides not matched to a gene: 4. The CDR3: CASSYAGQLYGYTF. CDR3 nucleotide sequence: TGTGCCAGCAGTTACGCGGGACAGCTCTATGGCTACACCTTC.

Only a few counts were recorded for this clonotype. The chain uses TRBV3-1 and TRBJ2-2; 7 nucleotides line up with TRBD2. The CDR3 is made up of 16 amino acids. V shed 2 bases, J shed 4 bases, and the junction held 7 bases outside the gene matches. Per the germline V gene, CDR1 is LGHDT and CDR2 is YNNKEL (reference sequence). The CDR3 here is CASSQQKRGSTGELFF. Here the CDR3 DNA reads TGTGCCAGCAGCCAACAAAAGCGGGGCAGCACCGGGGAGCTGTTTTTT.

This clonotype showed up just a few times. This sequence joins TRBV5-1 and TRBJ2-1, with 7 bases aligning to TRBD2. V shed 3 bases and J 9 bases; nucleotides not matched to a gene: 12. The CDR3 is 15 amino acids. Germline lookup yields CDR1 SGHRS and CDR2 YFSETQ. CDR3 in DNA: TGCGCCAGCAGCTCGATAGGACCGCCGGGGGGTGAGCAGTTCTTC. This gives the protein CASSSIGPPGGEQFF.

The chain employs TRBV27 and TRBJ1-5; 7 bases align to TRBD1. The junction had 4 bases not matched to a gene; V was cut back by 6 bases and J by 2 bases. Germline V gene lookup returns CDR1 MNHEY and CDR2 SMNVEV (reference sequence). The CDR3 has 14 amino acids. The CDR3 coding sequence is TGTGCCAGCAGGAAGACAGGGCGCAATCAGCCCCAGCATTTT. Amino acid sequence: CASRKTGRNQPQHF.

The chain carries TRBV29-1 and TRBJ1-2; no definite D call. CDR1 SQVTM and CDR2 ANQGSEA come from the germline V gene. The CDR3 length is 11 residues. V was shortened by 1 base and J by 9 bases, with 9 bases between the two germline ends. CDR3: CSVEVVGSYTF. The CDR3 region has the DNA TGCAGCGTTGAAGTTGTTGGAAGCTACACCTTC. The variable domain in full, with the rest retrieved from reference TRBV29-1 and TRBJ1-2, is SAVISQKPSRDICQRGTSLTIQCQVDSQVTMMFWYRQQPGQSLTLIATANQGSEATYESGFVIDKFPISRPNLTFSTLTVSNMSPEDSSIYLCSVEVVGSYTFGSGTRLTVV.

The V call is TRBV11-2, the J call TRBJ2-2; 7 bases fit TRBD2. The J segment lost 6 bases and the V segment lost 7 bases, leaving 14 bases of the junction unmatched. Germline V gives CDR1 SGHAT, CDR2 FQNNGV. CDR3 length: 16 residues. DNA of the CDR3: TGTGCCAGCACCTTGGGGGGAGGGGCCCAGGCCGGGGAGCTGTTTTTT. This gives the protein CASTLGGGAQAGELFF.